This TCR beta chain was recovered during a study of cytomegalovirus exposure and HLA in healthy donors. Study-wide results and limits: Later genetic work tied a missense DCLRE1C variant to beta-chain V and J trimming.

Primers for the PCR totalled 60 Vbeta and 13 Jbeta. TCRdb keeps only in-frame clones here, not all; method: immunoSEQ multiplex PCR. The sample includes about 200,000 clones, roughly four fifths of them seen just once. On this clone itself: Its specificity is unknown.

Among the donors, all were healthy bone marrow donors. The trim removed 7 bases at V and 2 bases at J, leaving 8 bases unmatched. Germline V gene data show CDR1 as MDHEN and CDR2 as SYDVKM. CDR3 size: 15 residues. The gene calls are TRBV28 and TRBJ1-3; the match to TRBD1 covers 7 bases. The sequence was obtained from a girl aged 10-17 years in good health and CMV-seronegative. Sequencing was done on a sample of PBMCs. The chain's CDR3 is CASTLPGTAGNTIYF. The CDR3 coding sequence is TGTGCCAGCACCCTACCCGGGACAGCTGGAAACACCATATATTTT.